This T cell receptor (beta chain) appears in the sequencing data of a study of blood T cell repertoires in COVID-19. As for the study in general: Samples taken during acute and convalescent COVID-19 were collected in the United States, Italy and Spain. From T cells, B-cell-depleted T cells, or PBMCs came the material, which was cDNA or gDNA.

Living in 24 US areas, the participants were between roughly 18 and 95 years of age. In the study's own analysis: Reference gene primer amplification gave estimated nucleated cell counts. The protocol was immunoSEQ multiplex PCR, while the TCRdb copy is restricted to in-frame clones and leaves out a portion. D and trimming were read from the DNA, whereas the V and J calls and clone size are those reported in that table. The table lists around 300,000 clones, less than 85% of them singletons, with around 2.3% in the top ten. This CDR3 spans 13 amino acids. Germline values: CDR1 SGHRS, CDR2 YFSETQ. V dropped 0 bases and J dropped 4 bases, with 4 bases sitting between them.

The receptor comes from a woman in her 50s who had recovered from COVID-19. The rearrangement uses TRBV5-1 and TRBJ2-2; D gene uncertain. Source material: PBMCs or T cells enriched from blood (not recorded which). The CDR3 region is CASSLDGTGELFF. As DNA, the CDR3 is TGCGCCAGCAGCTTGGACGGCACCGGGGAGCTGTTTTTT.